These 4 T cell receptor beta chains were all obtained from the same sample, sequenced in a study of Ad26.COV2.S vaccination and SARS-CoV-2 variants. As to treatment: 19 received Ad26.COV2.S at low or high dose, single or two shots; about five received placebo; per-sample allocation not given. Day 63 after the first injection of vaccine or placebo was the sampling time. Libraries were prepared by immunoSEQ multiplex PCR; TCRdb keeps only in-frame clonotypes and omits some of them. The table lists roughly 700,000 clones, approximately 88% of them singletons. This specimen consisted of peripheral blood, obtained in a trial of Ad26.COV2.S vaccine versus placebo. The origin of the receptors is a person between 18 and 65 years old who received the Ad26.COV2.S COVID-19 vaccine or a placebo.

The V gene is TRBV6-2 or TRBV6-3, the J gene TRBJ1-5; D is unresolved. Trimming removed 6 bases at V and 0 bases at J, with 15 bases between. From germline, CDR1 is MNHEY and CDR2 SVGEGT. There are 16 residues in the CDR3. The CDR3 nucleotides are TGTGCCAGCAGCCGACGGAGTTTCTATAGCAATCAGCCCCAGCATTTT. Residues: CASSRRSFYSNQPQHF.

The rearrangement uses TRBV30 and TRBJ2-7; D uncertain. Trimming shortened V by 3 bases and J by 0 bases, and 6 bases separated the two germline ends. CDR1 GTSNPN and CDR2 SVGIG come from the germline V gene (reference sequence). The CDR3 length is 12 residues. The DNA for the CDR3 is TGTGCCTGGAGCCAAGACTCCTACGAGCAGTACTTC. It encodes CAWSQDSYEQYF.

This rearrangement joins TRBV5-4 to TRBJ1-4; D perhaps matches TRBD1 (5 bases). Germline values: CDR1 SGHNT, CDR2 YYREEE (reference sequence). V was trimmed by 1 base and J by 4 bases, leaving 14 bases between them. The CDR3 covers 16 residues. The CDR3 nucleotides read TGTGCCAGCAGCTTGAAGGGGACTGTCTATAATGAAAAACTGTTTTTT. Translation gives CASSLKGTVYNEKLFF.

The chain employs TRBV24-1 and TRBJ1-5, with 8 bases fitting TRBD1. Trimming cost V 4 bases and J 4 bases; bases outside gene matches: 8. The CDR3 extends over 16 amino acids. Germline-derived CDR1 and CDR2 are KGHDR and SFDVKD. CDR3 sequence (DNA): TGTGCCACCAGTGACGTAGACAGGGGAAGGAATCAGCCCCAGCATTTT. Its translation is CATSDVDRGRNQPQHF.